These 30 T cell receptor beta chains originate from one sample sequenced in a study of blood T cell repertoires in COVID-19. The method was immunoSEQ multiplex PCR; TCRdb's version includes in-frame clones alone and lacks a portion of them. Among 210,000 or so clones listed, about 84% were seen once. What was sequenced was PBMCs or T cells enriched from blood (not recorded which). These receptors originate from a man younger than 40 with acute COVID-19.

The chain recombines TRBV5-1 with TRBJ2-3; possibly TRBD1 for D (6 bases). From germline, CDR1 is SGHRS and CDR2 YFSETQ. Trimming shortened V by 0 bases and J by 2 bases, and 13 bases separated the two germline ends. The CDR3 runs to 16 residues. CDR3 sequence: CASSLESAGATDTQYF. The CDR3 DNA reads as TGCGCCAGCAGCTTGGAATCCGCAGGGGCCACAGATACGCAGTATTTT.

The V gene is TRBV5-6, the J gene TRBJ2-7; 7 bases align to TRBD1. The trim removed 2 bases at V and 2 bases at J, leaving 10 bases unmatched. The CDR3 covers 16 residues. Germline V lookup: CDR1 SGHDT, CDR2 YYEEEE. CDR3 bases: TGTGCCAGCAGCTTTAGGTTGACAGGGAACACCTACGAGCAGTACTTC. Its protein product is CASSFRLTGNTYEQYF. Using reference TRBV5-6 and TRBJ2-7 for the parts outside the CDR3, the full variable domain is DAGVTQSPTHLIKTRGQQVTLRCSPKSGHDTVSWYQQALGQGPQFIFQYYEEEERQRGNFPDRFSGHQFPNYSSELNVNALLLGDSALYLCASSFRLTGNTYEQYFGPGTRLTVT.

The sample holds a few counts of this clone. The gene calls are TRBV18 and TRBJ1-1; TRBD1 aligns across 7 bases. Trimming removed 5 bases from V and 12 bases from J; junction bases left unmatched: 15. CDR1 and CDR2 from the germline V gene are KGHSH and LQKENI. The CDR3 has 14 amino acids. This CDR3 reads CASSGIDRVGETFF. The CDR3 DNA reads as TGTGCCAGCTCAGGTATCGACAGGGTGGGAGAAACTTTCTTT.

The chain joins TRBV7-2 to TRBJ2-3; a possible D gene is TRBD2 (7 bases). Trimming removed 10 bases at V and 8 bases at J, with 22 bases between. The CDR3 consists of 14 residues. Germline V gene sequence: CDR1 SGHTA, CDR2 FQGNSA. In DNA, the CDR3 is TGTGCCACACCCCCAGGCGGGGGCAGGGGTACGCAGTATTTT. Its protein is CATPPGGGRGTQYF.

The chain has TRBV6-5 and TRBJ1-6; D is uncertain. Germline loops: CDR1 MNHEY, CDR2 SVGAGI. This CDR3 has 12 amino acids. Trimming stripped 6 bases from V and 13 bases from J, with 13 bases between. CDR3 protein: CASSPVPGPLHF. The CDR3 region has the DNA TGTGCCAGCAGCCCAGTGCCAGGCCCCCTCCACTTT.

This clone was observed many times. The V call is TRBV12-3 or TRBV12-4, the J call TRBJ1-2, with unresolved D. V was pared by 3 bases and J by 4 bases, with 3 bases between. The CDR3 sequence is 11 residues long. CDR3 amino acids: CASSFSYGYTF. CDR3 in DNA: TGTGCCAGCAGTTTCAGCTATGGCTACACCTTC.

The V gene is TRBV9, the J gene TRBJ2-7, with 8 bases that match TRBD2. The CDR3 covers 14 residues. The V gene end was trimmed by 3 bases and the J gene end by 3 bases; junction bases not matched to a gene: 5. Germline values: CDR1 SGDLS, CDR2 YYNGEE. The CDR3, as DNA: TGTGCCAGCAGCGGCGGGGGACTAGTCTACGAGCAGTACTTC. It encodes CASSGGGLVYEQYF.

The CDR3 region is CASSEAPVYEQYF. CDR3 bases: TGTGCCAGCAGTGAAGCGCCGGTTTACGAGCAGTACTTC. The J gene is TRBJ2-7, the V gene TRBV6-1, with unresolved D. V dropped 0 bases and J dropped 4 bases, with 7 bases sitting between them. Germline V CDR1 and CDR2: MNHNS, SASEGT. The CDR3 runs 13 residues.

This clone has more than one count but fewer than ten. The chain is built from TRBV29-1 and TRBJ1-1, with 11 bases that match TRBD1. This CDR3 comprises 14 residues. After removal of 2 bases from V and 5 bases from J, the junction contained 4 bases not matched to a gene. Germline lookup yields CDR1 SQVTM and CDR2 ANQGSEA. Written as DNA, the CDR3 is TGCAGCGTTGAATCGGACAGGGGGCGAACTGAAGCTTTCTTT. Residues: CSVESDRGRTEAFF.

The rearrangement links TRBV29-1 to TRBJ1-3; D uncertain. V lost 4 bases, J lost 3 bases, and 7 bases lay in between. Germline V gene sequence: CDR1 SQVTM, CDR2 ANQGSEA. This CDR3 comprises 12 residues. CDR3 bases: TGCAGCGTTGCAGGTGATGGAAACACCATATATTTT. Translation: CSVAGDGNTIYF.

This chain uses TRBV3-1 (or the pseudogene TRBV3-2) with TRBJ2-3, with 9 bases matching TRBD2. Germline V gene lookup returns CDR1 LGHDT and CDR2 YNNKEL (reference sequence). Trimming at V came to 4 bases and at J to 7 bases, leaving 6 bases not matched to a gene. The length of the CDR3 is 14 residues. The CDR3 region is CASSLGTSIHTQYF. The CDR3 nucleotides are TGTGCCAGCAGCCTTGGGACTAGCATTCATACGCAGTATTTT.

The rearrangement joins TRBV30 to TRBJ1-4; a possible D gene is TRBD1 (6 bases). From germline, CDR1 is GTSNPN and CDR2 SVGIG (reference sequence). The CDR3 spans 13 residues. V was cut by 0 bases and J by 8 bases, with 10 bases left in between. CDR3 sequence (DNA): TGTGCCTGGAGTGTACAGGGAGGGGAAAAACTGTTTTTT. Amino acid sequence: CAWSVQGGEKLFF.

This chain links TRBV7-9 with TRBJ1-1; TRBD1 is a possible D gene (6 bases). This CDR3 contains 15 residues. Germline V gene sequence: CDR1 SEHNR, CDR2 FQNEAQ (reference sequence). Trimming shortened V by 5 bases and J by 4 bases, and 17 bases separated the two germline ends. The CDR3 DNA reads as TGTGCCAGCAGCCTTAAGACAGGTAGTATCACTGAAGCTTTCTTT. Translating gives CASSLKTGSITEAFF.

This chain uses TRBV6-5 with TRBJ1-2; D remains ambiguous. V lost 4 bases, J lost 2 bases, and 8 bases lay in between. This CDR3 comprises 13 residues. The germline V gene encodes CDR1 MNHEY and CDR2 SVGAGI. Here the CDR3 DNA reads TGTGCCAGCAGTTTTCGACAAAACTATGGCTACACCTTC. Its protein is CASSFRQNYGYTF.

The chain's CDR3 is CASSVSYEQYF. CDR3 bases: TGCGCCAGCAGTGTCAGTTACGAGCAGTACTTC. The chain joins TRBV10-2 to TRBJ2-7; D ambiguous. The CDR3 runs to 11 residues. Per the germline V gene, CDR1 is WSHSY and CDR2 is SAAADI. V lost 4 bases, J lost 4 bases, and 5 bases lay in between.

The genes are TRBV19 and TRBJ1-3, with 8 bases lining up with TRBD1. Per germline, CDR1 LNHDA and CDR2 SQIVND (reference sequence). V lost 9 bases to trimming and J lost 6 bases; unmatched junction nucleotides: 10. The CDR3 is made up of 14 amino acids. For the CDR3, the DNA is TGTGCCAGCGGGAAGGGGACAGGCCCAAACACCATATATTTT. This codes for CASGKGTGPNTIYF.

The chain links TRBV13 to TRBJ1-1; 7 positions agree with TRBD1. J was trimmed by 6 bases and V by 5 bases; bases with no gene match: 9. The CDR3 is made up of 14 amino acids. Germline V lookup: CDR1 PRHDT, CDR2 FYEKMQ (reference sequence). In nucleotides, the CDR3 is TGTGCCAGCAGCCACGTGTACAGGGGATCTGAAGCTTTCTTT. Translating gives CASSHVYRGSEAFF.

This clone was counted a single time. CDR3 in DNA: TGCGCCAGCAGTGAGAGTCCCGGCTCTGGAAACACCATATATTTT. Protein sequence: CASSESPGSGNTIYF. The J gene is TRBJ1-3, the V gene TRBV10-1; D gene unclear. In germline, CDR1 is WNHNN, CDR2 SYGVQD (reference sequence). Between the trimmed V and J ends, which lost 2 bases and 0 bases, there was a span of 8 bases. This CDR3 is 15 amino acids long.

The chain uses TRBV19 and TRBJ2-5; 9 bases fit TRBD2. V dropped 3 bases and J dropped 4; count of bases not matched to a gene: 6. The CDR3 is 15 residues long. Germline CDR1 reads LNHDA; CDR2 reads SQIVND (reference sequence). CDR3 protein: CASSMMSGGRETQYF. The CDR3 region has the DNA TGTGCCAGTAGTATGATGAGCGGGGGGCGAGAGACCCAGTACTTC.

This clone was found a few times. V gene TRBV15 combines with J gene TRBJ1-3; 7 bases match TRBD1. V was pared by 3 bases and J by 2 bases, with 4 bases of the junction left unmatched. CDR3 length equals 15 residues. Germline lookup yields CDR1 LNHNV and CDR2 YYDKDF (reference sequence). As DNA, the CDR3 is TGTGCCACCAGCAGTAGACAGGGTACTGGAAACACCATATATTTT. Amino acids: CATSSRQGTGNTIYF.

V gene TRBV5-1 combines with J gene TRBJ2-2, with D unclear. Germline V CDR1 and CDR2: SGHRS, YFSETQ. CDR3 length: 16 residues. V lost 0 bases, J lost 0 bases, and 9 bases lay in between. CDR3 loop: CASSLGRSANTGELFF. The CDR3 bases are TGCGCCAGCAGCTTGGGGCGGAGCGCGAACACCGGGGAGCTGTTTTTT.

The V and J genes are TRBV29-1 and TRBJ1-1, with a weak D call TRBD1 (5 bases). V dropped 7 bases and J dropped 1 base, with 13 bases sitting between them. CDR1 is SQVTM, CDR2 ANQGSEA, per germline. CDR3 length equals 13 residues. The CDR3 is CSARDWGNTEAFF. The CDR3 DNA follows: TGCAGCGCCAGGGACTGGGGGAACACTGAAGCTTTCTTT.

The chain is built from TRBV3-1 (or the pseudogene TRBV3-2) and TRBJ2-7, with 7 bases aligning to TRBD2. Germline CDR1 LGHDT, CDR2 YNNKEL (reference sequence). The V segment lost 4 bases and the J segment 6 bases; nucleotides outside the gene matches: 9. The CDR3 is made up of 14 amino acids. The CDR3 DNA reads TGTGCCAGCAGCCTGGGTGGGGGGGTGACCGAGCAGTACTTC. Protein: CASSLGGGVTEQYF.

This clone was counted once. The gene calls are TRBV5-6 and TRBJ2-6, with D uncertain. The CDR3 has 12 residues. The germline V gene encodes CDR1 SGHDT and CDR2 YYEEEE. The V end was cut by 4 bases, the J end by 4 bases, with 3 bases between. The CDR3 DNA is TGTGCCAGCAGCCAGGGGGCCAACGTCCTGACTTTC. It is translated as CASSQGANVLTF. Combining the CDR3 with reference TRBV5-6 and TRBJ2-6 gives the whole variable domain DAGVTQSPTHLIKTRGQQVTLRCSPKSGHDTVSWYQQALGQGPQFIFQYYEEEERQRGNFPDRFSGHQFPNYSSELNVNALLLGDSALYLCASSQGANVLTFGAGSRLTVL.

This chain connects TRBV9 to TRBJ1-1, with D possibly being TRBD1 (5 bases). This CDR3 has 13 residues. Germline V gives CDR1 SGDLS, CDR2 YYNGEE. V gave up 4 bases and J gave up 4 bases, with 11 bases separating them. This CDR3 reads CASSLPGGTEAFF. The CDR3 bases are TGTGCCAGCAGCTTGCCCGGGGGCACTGAAGCTTTCTTT.

This clone was detected once. The genes are TRBV27 and TRBJ1-5; 8 positions match TRBD1. The CDR3 has 16 residues. Trimming removed 2 bases from V and 4 bases from J; junction bases left unmatched: 7. The germline gives CDR1 MNHEY, CDR2 SMNVEV (reference sequence). The CDR3 protein is CASSLPTGDGNQPQHF. The CDR3 DNA reads TGTGCCAGCAGTTTACCGACAGGGGACGGTAATCAGCCCCAGCATTTT.

Note on this clone: The sample has other DNA sequences that encode this CDR3 too. This sequence joins TRBV5-6 and TRBJ2-3, with 9 bases fitting TRBD1. Looked up from germline, CDR1 is SGHDT and CDR2 is YYEEEE. CDR3 length: 14 residues. J gave up 3 bases and V 2 bases, and 1 base lay outside the gene matches. This CDR3 is CASSFGQGTDTQYF. In DNA, the CDR3 is TGTGCCAGCAGCTTCGGACAGGGGACAGATACGCAGTATTTT.

The chain is built from TRBV29-1 and TRBJ2-3, with 8 bases aligning to TRBD2. Germline V gene sequence: CDR1 SQVTM, CDR2 ANQGSEA. The V segment lost 2 bases and the J segment 0 bases; nucleotides outside the gene matches: 4. CDR3 length: 15 amino acids. In DNA, the CDR3 is TGCAGCGTTGAAAAAGCGGGGGTTAGCACAGATACGCAGTATTTT. Translating it yields CSVEKAGVSTDTQYF.

The chain recombines TRBV4-1 with TRBJ1-2, with a possible D match to TRBD1 (5 bases). The germline V and J ends were trimmed by 1 base and 1 base, with 16 bases remaining between them. Per germline, CDR1 MGHRA and CDR2 YSYEKL. The CDR3 spans 17 residues. The CDR3 DNA is TGCGCCAGCAGCCAAGCCGAGACAGATAAATTTAACTATGGCTACACCTTC. Its protein is CASSQAETDKFNYGYTF.

The chain carries TRBV3-1 (or the pseudogene TRBV3-2) and TRBJ1-6; tentatively, D is TRBD1 (6 bases). Germline CDR1 LGHDT, CDR2 YNNKEL (reference sequence). The CDR3 totals 15 residues. V lost 4 bases to trimming and J lost 5 bases, with 12 bases between them. The CDR3 bases are TGTGCCAGCAGCCCCCGCGGACAGAATAATTCACCCCTCCACTTT. Translation gives CASSPRGQNNSPLHF.